This TCR beta chain was identified during a study of shared clonotypes between healthy human individuals (dated by TCRdb to about 2020). The study in broad terms: A couple of women and three men aged 18 to 49 years were included in the cohort. Per donor, three plates each were used for CD4 naive and CD4 memory, two for CD8 naive, and one for CD8 memory. The study deeply sequenced blood TCR repertoires of about 5 healthy adults to estimate repertoire size and the extent of clonotype sharing between individuals. To increase sequencing depth and limit assay-specific biases, TCR repertoire library preparation and sequencing were carried out by different laboratories using diverse techniques. Each donor's leukapheresis produced roughly between about 0.9 and 9.5 billion PBMCs.

Summary of the overall study and its limitations: Because the study included a small number of donors, the genetic and exposure-history diversity represented was limited. Naive subsets generally had larger estimated clonotype richness than memory subsets did. Pairwise subsampling indicated that sequencing depth was expected to affect the degree of clonotype sharing among donors. Clonotypes shared by all four sorted-subset donors showed higher generation probabilities than non-shared clonotypes. Across four donors, approximately 5% of naive CD4, roughly 3.3% of naive CD8, 2% to 2.5% of memory CD4, and roughly 0.41% of memory CD8 clonotypes were shared. Sampling was limited to blood, and TCR repertoires in tissue likely differ from TCR repertoires in blood. Incomplete sequencing was indicated by rarefaction of sorted-subset datasets, despite the large sequencing depth.

Using the deep immunoSEQ assay, TCR CDR3 regions were amplified from genomic DNA by multiplex PCR. Extracted genomic DNA from each cell subset was spread evenly across all wells of several immunoSEQ 96-well plates, with each plate serving as a replicate. For sorted subsets, about 200 ng genomic DNA, equal to 30,000 to 35,000 T cell genomes, was loaded into each replicate PCR. The purified libraries were quantified using a Qubit 3.0 fluorometer, sized with a Bioanalyzer 2100, and then quantified again using the KAPA Library Quantification kit. Every immunoSEQ 96-well plate was sequenced on a dedicated single-read 150-cycle Illumina NextSeq 550 flow cell. Regarding the original processing steps: The immunoSEQ output contained only junctional sequences without quality scores, so filtering could not match that applied to full-length reads. Sequences were annotated with PyIR, a Python wrapper for IgBLAST v1.9, and V/J genes and CDR3 were assigned using IMGT germline references. Any read was removed if the V/J assignment was weak (E-value above 1e-6), the CDR3 was missing, or the read contained stop codons, out-of-frame junctions, or ambiguous translated residues. V3J clonotypes were defined by identical inferred V gene, J gene, and CDR3 amino acid sequence. Percentage overlap between repertoires was computed as shared unique clonotypes divided by the size of the smaller repertoire. RTK rarefaction, the Chao1 estimator, and Recon v2.1 estimates of unobserved clonotypes were used to assess repertoire richness. OLGA was used to compute generation probabilities for all TCRbeta clonotypes that the gDNA method yielded from several donors. The clones in this table, taken by TCRdb from immuneACCESS, are in-frame only. Not every clone is retained; where verified, under half of the shortfall comes from an unresolved V gene, and the cause of the rest is unknown. From that table come the V and J calls and clone size; the DNA was used to work out D and trimming. This sample comprises 2 million to 2.5 million clones, roughly 92% of them detected only once. The ten most abundant clones make up 0.37% of the sample.

V is reduced by 2 bases and J by 3 bases, leaving a spacing of 10 bases between them. The CDR3 holds 14 amino acids from the cysteine to the phenylalanine. Only the CDR3 DNA is retained, 42 bases long and in frame from the first base. The germline V gene gives CDR1 as SGHVS and CDR2 as FQNEAQ. The donors were healthy, HIV-negative adults with no recently reported acute infections or vaccinations. All donors were Caucasian adults living in Nashville, Tennessee, USA. Magnetic negative selection was used to enrich CD4+ T cells, after which naive cells were positively selected on CD45RA and the negative fraction became the memory subset. Blood was obtained by leukapheresis, after which PBMCs were separated by Ficoll-Histopaque density gradient centrifugation and cryopreserved in liquid nitrogen vapor phase. Analytical flow cytometry was used to check the purity and quantity of each magnetically sorted T cell population. Genomic DNA was isolated from every sorted fraction and measured by UV absorbance on a Nanodrop 2000c.

Details on this clone: Its binding antigen is unknown. The sample holds no much larger clone one base away, and base qualities are not on file.

This TCR was sampled from a man aged 18 to 30 in good health. Some clones in this sample may be carry-over from other donors' samples. The V gene is TRBV7-8 and the J gene is TRBJ1-2, and perhaps TRBD1 as D gene, on 6 matching bases. The specimen was naive CD4+ T cells from PBMCs. This sample's cell subset or site label indicates: CD45RA+ positively selected. Here the CDR3 is given as CASSLFRGDYGYTF. Read as DNA, the sequence is TGTGCCAGCAGCTTATTCAGGGGTGACTATGGCTACACCTTC.